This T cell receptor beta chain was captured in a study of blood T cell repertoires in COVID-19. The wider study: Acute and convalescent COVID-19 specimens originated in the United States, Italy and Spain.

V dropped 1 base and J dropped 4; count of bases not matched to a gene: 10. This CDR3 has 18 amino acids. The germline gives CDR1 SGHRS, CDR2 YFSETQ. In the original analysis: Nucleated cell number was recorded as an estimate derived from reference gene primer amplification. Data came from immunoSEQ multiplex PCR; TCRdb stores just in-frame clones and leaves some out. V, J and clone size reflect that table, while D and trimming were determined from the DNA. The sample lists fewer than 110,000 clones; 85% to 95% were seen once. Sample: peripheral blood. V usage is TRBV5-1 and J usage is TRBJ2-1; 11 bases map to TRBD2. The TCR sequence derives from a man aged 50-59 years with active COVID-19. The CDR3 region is CASSLHARGLAEYNEQFF. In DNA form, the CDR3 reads TGCGCCAGCAGCTTGCACGCACGGGGACTAGCGGAGTACAATGAGCAGTTCTTC.